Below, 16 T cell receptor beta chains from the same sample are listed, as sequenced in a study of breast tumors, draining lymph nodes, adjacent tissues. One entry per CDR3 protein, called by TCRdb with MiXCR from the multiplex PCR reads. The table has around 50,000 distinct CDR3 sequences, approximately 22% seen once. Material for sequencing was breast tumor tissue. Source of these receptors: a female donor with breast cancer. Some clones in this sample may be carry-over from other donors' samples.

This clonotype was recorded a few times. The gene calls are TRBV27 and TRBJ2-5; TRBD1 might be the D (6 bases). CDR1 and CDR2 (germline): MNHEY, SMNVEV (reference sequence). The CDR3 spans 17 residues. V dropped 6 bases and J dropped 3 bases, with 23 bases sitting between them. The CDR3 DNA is TGTGCCAGCAGCCTACAACACCGGGACACAGAAGAAGAGACCCAGTACTTC. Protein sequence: CASSLQHRDTEEETQYF.

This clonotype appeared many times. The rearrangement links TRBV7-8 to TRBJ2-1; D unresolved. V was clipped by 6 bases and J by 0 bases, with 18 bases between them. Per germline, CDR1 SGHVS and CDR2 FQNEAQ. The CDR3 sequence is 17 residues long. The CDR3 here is CASRIWTIYSSYNEQFF. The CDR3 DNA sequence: TGTGCCAGCAGAATTTGGACGATTTATAGCTCCTACAATGAGCAGTTCTTC.

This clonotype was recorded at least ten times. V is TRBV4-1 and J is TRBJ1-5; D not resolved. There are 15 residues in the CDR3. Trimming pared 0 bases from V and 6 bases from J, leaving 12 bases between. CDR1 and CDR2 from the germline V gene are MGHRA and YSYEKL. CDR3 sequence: CASSQEDLSRQPQHF. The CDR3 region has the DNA TGCGCCAGCAGCCAAGAGGACTTGAGCCGTCAGCCCCAGCATTTT.

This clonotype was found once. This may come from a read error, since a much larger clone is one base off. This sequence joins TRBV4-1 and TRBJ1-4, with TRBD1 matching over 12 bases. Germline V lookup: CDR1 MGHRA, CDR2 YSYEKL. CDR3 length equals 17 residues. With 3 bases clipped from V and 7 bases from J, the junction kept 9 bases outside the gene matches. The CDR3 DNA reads TGCGCCAGCAGCCAGCCCCCGGGACAGGGGGCTCGTGAAAAACTGTTTTTT. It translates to CASSQPPGQGAREKLFF.

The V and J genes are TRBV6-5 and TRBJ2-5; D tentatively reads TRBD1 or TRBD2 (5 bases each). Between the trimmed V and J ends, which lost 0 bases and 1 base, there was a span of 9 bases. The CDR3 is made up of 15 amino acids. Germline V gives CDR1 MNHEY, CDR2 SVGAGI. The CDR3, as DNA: TGTGCCAGCAGTTACTCGTCCGGGGCCCAAGAGACCCAGTACTTC. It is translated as CASSYSSGAQETQYF.

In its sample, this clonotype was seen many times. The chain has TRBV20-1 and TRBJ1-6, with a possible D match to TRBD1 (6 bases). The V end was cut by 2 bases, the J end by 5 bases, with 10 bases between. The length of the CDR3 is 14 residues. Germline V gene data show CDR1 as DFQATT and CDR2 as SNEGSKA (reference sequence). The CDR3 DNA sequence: TGCAGTGCTAGACAGGGGAATAATAATTCACCCCTCCACTTT. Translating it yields CSARQGNNNSPLHF.

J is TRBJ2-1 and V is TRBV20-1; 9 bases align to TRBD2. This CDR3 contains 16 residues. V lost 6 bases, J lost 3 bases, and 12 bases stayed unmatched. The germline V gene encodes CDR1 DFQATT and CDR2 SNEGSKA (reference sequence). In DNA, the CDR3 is TGCAGTGCCTTTTCTTTAGCGGGAGCTCGCTACAATGAGCAGTTCTTC. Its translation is CSAFSLAGARYNEQFF.

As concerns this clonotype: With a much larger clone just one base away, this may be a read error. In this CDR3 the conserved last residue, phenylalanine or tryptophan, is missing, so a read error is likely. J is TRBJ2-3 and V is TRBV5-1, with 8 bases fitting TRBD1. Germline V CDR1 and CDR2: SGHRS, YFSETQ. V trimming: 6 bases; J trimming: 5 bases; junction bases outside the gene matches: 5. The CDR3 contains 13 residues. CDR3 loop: CASNAGGRDTQYL. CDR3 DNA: TGCGCCAGCAACGCAGGGGGCAGAGATACGCAGTATCTT.

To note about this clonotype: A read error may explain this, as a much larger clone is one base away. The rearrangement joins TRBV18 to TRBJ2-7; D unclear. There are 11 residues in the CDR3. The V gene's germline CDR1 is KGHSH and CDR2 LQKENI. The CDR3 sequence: CASSPETERYF. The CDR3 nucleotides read TGTGCCAGCTCACCAGAGACCGAGCGGTACTTC.

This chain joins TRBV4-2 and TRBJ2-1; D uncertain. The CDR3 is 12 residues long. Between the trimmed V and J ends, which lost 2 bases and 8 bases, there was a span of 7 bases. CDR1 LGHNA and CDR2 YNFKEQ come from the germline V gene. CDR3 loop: CASSQTLYEQFF. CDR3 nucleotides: TGTGCCAGCAGCCAAACTCTCTATGAGCAGTTCTTC.

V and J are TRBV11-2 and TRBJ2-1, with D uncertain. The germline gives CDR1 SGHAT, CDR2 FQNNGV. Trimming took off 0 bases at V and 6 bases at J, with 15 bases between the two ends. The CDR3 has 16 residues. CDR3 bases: TGTGCCAGCAGCTTAGATGGGGTAGGGTGGGGCAATGAGCAGTTCTTC. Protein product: CASSLDGVGWGNEQFF.

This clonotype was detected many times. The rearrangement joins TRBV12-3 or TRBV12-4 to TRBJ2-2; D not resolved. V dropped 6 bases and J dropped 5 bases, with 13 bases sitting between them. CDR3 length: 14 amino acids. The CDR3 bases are TGTGCCAGCAGGTCCGGAACCAGTACCGGGGAGCTGTTTTTT. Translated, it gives CASRSGTSTGELFF.

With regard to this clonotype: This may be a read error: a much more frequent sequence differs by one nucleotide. In DNA form, the CDR3 reads TGTGCCAGCAGTGAATCGATGCCTCCGAACTATGGCTACGCCTTC. Its protein product is CASSESMPPNYGYAF. V usage is TRBV6-1 and J usage is TRBJ1-2; D gene ambiguous. The CDR3 is made up of 15 amino acids. The V gene's germline CDR1 is MNHNS and CDR2 SASEGT.

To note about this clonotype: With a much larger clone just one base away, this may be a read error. The CDR3 coding sequence is TGCGCCAGCAGCTCTAGACTGGGACTAGTGAATGGGCAGTTCTTC. Translation: CASSSRLGLVNGQFF. The V and J genes are TRBV4-1 and TRBJ2-1; 8 nucleotides align to TRBD2. CDR1 is MGHRA and CDR2 is YSYEKL in the germline V gene. The CDR3 has 15 residues.

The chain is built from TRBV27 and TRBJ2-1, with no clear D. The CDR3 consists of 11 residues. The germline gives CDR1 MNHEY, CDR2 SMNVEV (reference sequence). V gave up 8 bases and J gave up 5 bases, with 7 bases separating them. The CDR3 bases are TGTGCCAGCGGTCCCGACAATGAGCAGTTCTTC. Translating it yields CASGPDNEQFF.

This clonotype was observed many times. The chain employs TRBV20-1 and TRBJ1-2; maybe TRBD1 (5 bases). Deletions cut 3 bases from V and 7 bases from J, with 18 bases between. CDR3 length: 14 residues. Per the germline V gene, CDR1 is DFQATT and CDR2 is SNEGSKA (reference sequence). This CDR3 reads CSARAGGTGSGYTF. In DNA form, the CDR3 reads TGCAGTGCTAGGGCCGGAGGGACTGGCAGTGGCTACACCTTC.